This is a list of T cell receptor beta chains from one sample in a study of shared clonotypes between healthy human individuals. TCRdb keeps only in-frame clones here, not all; method: immunoSEQ multiplex PCR. The repertoire has roughly 1,600,000 clones, approximately 98.5% of them found once; the top ten carry around 0.33%. The sequenced sample was naive CD4+ T cells sorted from blood. These receptors were taken from a man under 40 in good health. The CDR3 runs from the conserved cysteine through the conserved F or W. The D gene is left open where the match is weak. Some rows have no size entry. The others give once, few or many, or a class for an expanded clone.

d_call	clone_size	v_call	j_call	cdr3_nt	cdr3_aa
NA	NA	TRBV15	TRBJ1-5	TGTGCCACCAGCAGAGATCGGGCGTGGGGACACAATCAGCCCCAGCATTTT	CATSRDRAWGHNQPQHF
TRBD1	NA	TRBV6-5	TRBJ2-2	TGCGCCGGATCCCTCAGGGGGACCGGGGAGCTGTTTTTT	CAGSLRGTGELFF
NA	NA	TRBV28	TRBJ2-1	TGTGCCAGCTATTTCACCGGGCAGGGAATTAATGAGCAGTTCTTC	CASYFTGQGINEQFF
NA	NA	TRBV7-9	TRBJ2-7	TGTGCCAGCACCCTCGTTGGGCAGACCTACGAGCAGTACTTC	CASTLVGQTYEQYF
NA	NA	TRBV11-3	TRBJ1-3	TGTGCCAGCAGCTTAGTAGGACTCAGTCACTCTGGAAACACCATATATTTT	CASSLVGLSHSGNTIYF
NA	once	TRBV5-5	TRBJ2-7	TGTGCCAGCAGCTTGGATGCAGGTGGCACCTACGAGCAGTACTTC	CASSLDAGGTYEQYF
TRBD1	NA	TRBV7-9	TRBJ2-1	TGTGCCAGCAGCCGTCGACAGGACAGGCCTCGGGAGCAGTTCTTC	CASSRRQDRPREQFF
TRBD1	NA	TRBV5-1	TRBJ2-1	TGCGCCAGCCACGGACAGGGTAACTACAATGAGCAGTTCTTC	CASHGQGNYNEQFF
TRBD2	NA	TRBV5-1	TRBJ2-5	TGCGCCAGCAGTTGGGACCCCATGGGGGGGATGAGTATGAAGACCCAGTACTTC	CASSWDPMGGMSMKTQYF
TRBD2	NA	TRBV18	TRBJ2-1	TGTGCCAGCTCACCGAGCGGGGTCGAGCAGTTCTTC	CASSPSGVEQFF
TRBD2	once	TRBV6-4	TRBJ2-1	TGTGCCAGCAGTGGGCTAGCGGGAGAAATCGGTGAGCAGTTCTTC	CASSGLAGEIGEQFF